This TCR beta chain was profiled in a study of Graves' ophthalmopathy and Graves' hyperthyroidism. Study-wide results and caveats: Ophthalmopathy progression predictions by the model showed 72.22% specificity and 70.59% sensitivity.

No progression to ophthalmopathy over 18 months defined stable hyperthyroidism. The diagnosis was founded upon clinical symptoms, serum thyroxine, TRAb, thyroid ultrasound and orbital computed tomography. The starting material, 10 ml of fresh peripheral blood, provided the PBMCs. Trimming pared 6 bases from V and 4 bases from J, leaving 15 bases between. This CDR3 contains 14 residues. This clonotype was seen many times. The target antigen is unknown. Beta-chain TCR CDR3 regions were amplified from RNA transcripts. The workflow started with a first-round RT-PCR run with HTBI primers and then moved on to a second-round multiplex PCR. TCRdb re-called the multiplex PCR reads with MiXCR, one entry per CDR3 protein. The data hold 600,000 to 650,000 distinct CDR3 sequences, with 22% observed a single time.

This chain connects TRBV12-3 or TRBV12-4 to TRBJ1-1, with D maybe TRBD1 (5 bases). The sequenced sample was peripheral blood. The sequence derives from a woman aged 18-30 years with stable Graves' hyperthyroidism. Some clones in this sample may be carry-over from other donors' samples. CDR3 in amino acids: CASSRGARGTEAFF. The CDR3 DNA sequence: TGTGCCAGCAGCAGAGGGGCCCGGGGCACTGAAGCTTTCTTT.